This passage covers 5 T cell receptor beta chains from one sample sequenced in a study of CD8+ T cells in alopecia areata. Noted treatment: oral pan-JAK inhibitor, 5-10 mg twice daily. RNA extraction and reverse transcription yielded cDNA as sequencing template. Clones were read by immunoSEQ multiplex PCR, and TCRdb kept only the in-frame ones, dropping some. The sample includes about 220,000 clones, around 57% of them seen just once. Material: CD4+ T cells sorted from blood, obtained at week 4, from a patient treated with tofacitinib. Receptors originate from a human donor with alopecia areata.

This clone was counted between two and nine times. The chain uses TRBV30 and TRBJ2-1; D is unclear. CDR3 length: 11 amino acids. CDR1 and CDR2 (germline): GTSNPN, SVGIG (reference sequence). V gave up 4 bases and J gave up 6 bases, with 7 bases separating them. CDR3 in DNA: TGTGCCTGGAACCAGGTCAATGAGCAGTTCTTC. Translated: CAWNQVNEQFF.

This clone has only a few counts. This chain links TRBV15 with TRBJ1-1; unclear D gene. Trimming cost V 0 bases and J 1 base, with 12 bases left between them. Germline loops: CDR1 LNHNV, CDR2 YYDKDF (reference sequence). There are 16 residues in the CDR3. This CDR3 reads CATSRDPHWGNTEAFF. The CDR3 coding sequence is TGTGCCACCAGCAGAGATCCCCACTGGGGGAACACTGAAGCTTTCTTT.

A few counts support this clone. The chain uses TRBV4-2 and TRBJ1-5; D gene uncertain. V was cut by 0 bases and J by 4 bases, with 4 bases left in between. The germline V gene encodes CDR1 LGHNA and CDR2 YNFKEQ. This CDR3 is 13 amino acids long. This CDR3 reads CASSQESNQPQHF. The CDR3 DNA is TGTGCCAGCAGCCAAGAGTCGAATCAGCCCCAGCATTTT.

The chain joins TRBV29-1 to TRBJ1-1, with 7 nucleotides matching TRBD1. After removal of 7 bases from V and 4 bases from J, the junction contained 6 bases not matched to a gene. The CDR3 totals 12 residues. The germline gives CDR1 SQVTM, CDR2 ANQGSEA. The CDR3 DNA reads TGCAGCGGACAGGGTGTGGCCACTGAAGCTTTCTTT. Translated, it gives CSGQGVATEAFF.

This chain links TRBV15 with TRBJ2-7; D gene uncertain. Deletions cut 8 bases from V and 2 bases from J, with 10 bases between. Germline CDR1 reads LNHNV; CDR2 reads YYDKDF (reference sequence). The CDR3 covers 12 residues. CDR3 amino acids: CATPADPYEQYF. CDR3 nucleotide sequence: TGTGCCACCCCGGCGGACCCCTACGAGCAGTACTTC.